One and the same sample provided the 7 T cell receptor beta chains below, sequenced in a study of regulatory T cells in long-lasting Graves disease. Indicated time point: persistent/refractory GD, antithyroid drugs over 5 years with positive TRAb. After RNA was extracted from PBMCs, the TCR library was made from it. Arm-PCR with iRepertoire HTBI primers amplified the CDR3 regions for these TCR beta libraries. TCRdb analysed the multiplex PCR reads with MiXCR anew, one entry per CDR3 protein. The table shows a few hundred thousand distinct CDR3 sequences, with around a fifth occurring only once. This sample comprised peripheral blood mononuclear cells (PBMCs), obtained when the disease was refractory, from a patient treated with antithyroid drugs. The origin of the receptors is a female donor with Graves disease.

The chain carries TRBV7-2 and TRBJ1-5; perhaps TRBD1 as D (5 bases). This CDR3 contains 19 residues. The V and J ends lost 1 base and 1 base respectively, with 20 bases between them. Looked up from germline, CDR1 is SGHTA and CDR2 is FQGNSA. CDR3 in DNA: TGTGCCAGCAGCTTAGAACTGCGAAGGGGCTGGGGGAGCAATCAGCCCCAGCATTTT. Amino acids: CASSLELRRGWGSNQPQHF.

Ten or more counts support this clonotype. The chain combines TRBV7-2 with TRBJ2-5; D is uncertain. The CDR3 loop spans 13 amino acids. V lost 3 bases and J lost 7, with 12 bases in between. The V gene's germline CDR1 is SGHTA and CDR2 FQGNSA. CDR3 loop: CASSFLGMVTQYF. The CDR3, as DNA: TGTGCCAGCAGCTTTTTAGGGATGGTGACCCAGTACTTC.

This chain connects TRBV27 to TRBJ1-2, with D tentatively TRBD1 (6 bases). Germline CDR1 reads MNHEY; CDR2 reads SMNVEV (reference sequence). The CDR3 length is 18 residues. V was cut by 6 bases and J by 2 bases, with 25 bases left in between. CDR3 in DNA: TGTGCCAGCAGCAAACGCCGGGACACCTTTTTGTTCAACTATGGCTACACCTTC. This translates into CASSKRRDTFLFNYGYTF.

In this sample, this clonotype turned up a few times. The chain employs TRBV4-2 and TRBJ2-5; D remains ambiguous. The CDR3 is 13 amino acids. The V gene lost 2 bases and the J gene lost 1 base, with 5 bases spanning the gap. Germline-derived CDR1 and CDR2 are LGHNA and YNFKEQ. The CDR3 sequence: CASSQWAQETQYF. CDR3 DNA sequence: TGTGCCAGCAGCCAATGGGCCCAAGAGACCCAGTACTTC.

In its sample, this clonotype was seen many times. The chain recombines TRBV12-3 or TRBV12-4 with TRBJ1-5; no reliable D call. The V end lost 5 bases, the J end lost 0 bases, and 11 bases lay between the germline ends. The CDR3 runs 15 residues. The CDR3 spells CASSNSGYSNQPQHF. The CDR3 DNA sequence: TGTGCCAGCAGTAACTCGGGTTATAGCAATCAGCCCCAGCATTTT.

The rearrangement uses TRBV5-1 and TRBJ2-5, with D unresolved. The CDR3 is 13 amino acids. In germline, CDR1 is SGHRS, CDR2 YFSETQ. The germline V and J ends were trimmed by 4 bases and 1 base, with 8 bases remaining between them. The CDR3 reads CASSGQTQETQYF. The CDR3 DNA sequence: TGCGCCAGCAGCGGGCAAACCCAAGAGACCCAGTACTTC.

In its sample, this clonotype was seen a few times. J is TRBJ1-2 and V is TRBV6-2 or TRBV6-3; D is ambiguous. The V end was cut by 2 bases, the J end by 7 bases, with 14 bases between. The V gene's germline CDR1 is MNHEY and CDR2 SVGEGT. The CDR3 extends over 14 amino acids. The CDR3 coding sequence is TGTGCCAGCAGTTACGATCAAGGTCGCGGTGGCTACACCTTC. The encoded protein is CASSYDQGRGGYTF.